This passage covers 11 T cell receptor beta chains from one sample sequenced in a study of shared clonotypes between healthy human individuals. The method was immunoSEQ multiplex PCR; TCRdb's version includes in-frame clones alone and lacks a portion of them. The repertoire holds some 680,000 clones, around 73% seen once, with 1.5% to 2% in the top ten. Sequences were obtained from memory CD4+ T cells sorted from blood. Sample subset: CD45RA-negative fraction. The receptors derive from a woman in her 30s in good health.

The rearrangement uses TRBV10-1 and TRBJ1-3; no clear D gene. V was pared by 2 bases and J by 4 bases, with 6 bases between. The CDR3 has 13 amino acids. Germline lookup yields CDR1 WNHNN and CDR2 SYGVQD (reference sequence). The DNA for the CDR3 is TGCGCCAGCAGTGAGGGGTTCGGAAACACCATATATTTT. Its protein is CASSEGFGNTIYF.

This CDR3 reads CASSDSSVNTEAFF. CDR3 nucleotides: TGTGCCAGCAGTGACTCTTCTGTGAACACTGAAGCTTTCTTT. The chain recombines TRBV6-4 with TRBJ1-1; D is uncertain. The CDR3 has 14 residues. V dropped 0 bases and J dropped 0 bases, with 5 bases sitting between them. CDR1 and CDR2 from the germline V gene are MRHNA and SNTAGT.

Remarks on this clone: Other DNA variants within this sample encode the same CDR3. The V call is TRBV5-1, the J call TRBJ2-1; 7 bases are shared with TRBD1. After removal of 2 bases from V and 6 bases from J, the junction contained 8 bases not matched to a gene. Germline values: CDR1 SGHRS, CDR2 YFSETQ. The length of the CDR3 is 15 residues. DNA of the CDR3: TGCGCCAGCAGCTTCGGGGACAGAGATTCCAATGAGCAGTTCTTC. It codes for CASSFGDRDSNEQFF.

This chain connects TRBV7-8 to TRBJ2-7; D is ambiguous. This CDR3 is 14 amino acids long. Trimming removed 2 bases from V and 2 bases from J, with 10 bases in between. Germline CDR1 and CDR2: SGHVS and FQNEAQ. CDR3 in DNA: TGTGCCAGCAGCTTAATAGGTAGGACCTACGAGCAGTACTTC. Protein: CASSLIGRTYEQYF.

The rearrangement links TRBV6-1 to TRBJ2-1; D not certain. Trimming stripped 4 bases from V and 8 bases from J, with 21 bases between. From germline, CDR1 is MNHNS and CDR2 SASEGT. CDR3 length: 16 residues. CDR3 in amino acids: CASSGPQSPGRDEQFF. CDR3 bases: TGTGCCAGCAGTGGCCCCCAGAGCCCAGGACGGGATGAGCAGTTCTTC.

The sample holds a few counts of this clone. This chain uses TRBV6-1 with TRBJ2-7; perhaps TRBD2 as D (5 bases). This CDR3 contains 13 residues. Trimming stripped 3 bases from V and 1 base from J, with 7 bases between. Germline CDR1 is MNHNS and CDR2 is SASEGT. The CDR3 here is CASSDSGSYEQYF. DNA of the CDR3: TGTGCCAGCAGTGACTCGGGGTCCTACGAGCAGTACTTC.

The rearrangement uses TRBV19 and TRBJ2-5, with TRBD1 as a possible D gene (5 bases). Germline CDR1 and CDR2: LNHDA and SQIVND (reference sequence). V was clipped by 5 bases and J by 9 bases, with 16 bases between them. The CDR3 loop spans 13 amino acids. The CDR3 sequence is CASSADPGWSQYF. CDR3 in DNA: TGTGCCAGTAGTGCGGACCCAGGGTGGTCCCAGTACTTC.

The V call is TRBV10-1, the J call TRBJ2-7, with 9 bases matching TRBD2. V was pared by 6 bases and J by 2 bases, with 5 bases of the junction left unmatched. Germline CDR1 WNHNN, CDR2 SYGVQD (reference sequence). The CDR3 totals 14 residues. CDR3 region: CASSASGTAYEQYF. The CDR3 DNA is TGCGCCAGCAGCGCTAGCGGGACAGCCTACGAGCAGTACTTC.

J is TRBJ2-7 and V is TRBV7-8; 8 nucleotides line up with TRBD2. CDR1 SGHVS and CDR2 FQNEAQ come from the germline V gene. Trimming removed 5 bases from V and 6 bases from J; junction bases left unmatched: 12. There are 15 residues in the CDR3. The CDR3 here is CASSRSGSGLGEQYF. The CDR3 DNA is TGTGCCAGCAGCAGGAGCGGGAGTGGGTTGGGCGAGCAGTACTTC.

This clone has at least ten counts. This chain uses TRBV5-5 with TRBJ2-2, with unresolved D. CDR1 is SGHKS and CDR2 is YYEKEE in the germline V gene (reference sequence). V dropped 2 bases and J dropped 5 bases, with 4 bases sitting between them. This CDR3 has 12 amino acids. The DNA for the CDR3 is TGTGCCAGCAGCTTAATGACCGGGGAGCTGTTTTTT. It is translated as CASSLMTGELFF.

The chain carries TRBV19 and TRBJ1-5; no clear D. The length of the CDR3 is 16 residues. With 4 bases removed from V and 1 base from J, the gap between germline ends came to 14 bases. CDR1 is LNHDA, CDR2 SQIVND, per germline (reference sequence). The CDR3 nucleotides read TGTGCCAGTAGTAACGGAGGGCAGCGCAGCAATCAGCCCCAGCATTTT. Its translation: CASSNGGQRSNQPQHF. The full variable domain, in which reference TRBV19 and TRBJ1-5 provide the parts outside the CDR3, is DGGITQSPKYLFRKEGQNVTLSCEQNLNHDAMYWYRQDPGQGLRLIYYSQIVNDFQKGDIAEGYSVSREKKESFPLTVTSAQKNPTAFYLCASSNGGQRSNQPQHFGDGTRLSIL.